This TCR beta chain was identified during a study of technical replicates of blood from four donors. Germline CDR1 is MNHEY and CDR2 is SMNVEV (reference sequence). This CDR3 has 13 residues. The J segment lost 12 bases and the V segment lost 2 bases, leaving 9 bases of the junction unmatched. Data came from immunoSEQ multiplex PCR; TCRdb stores just in-frame clones and leaves some out. The table records roughly 14,000 clones, about 87% of them present only once. The sample was PBMCs. The V call is TRBV27, the J call TRBJ2-7; 8 positions agree with TRBD1. The clonotype comes from a human donor in good health. CDR3 region: CASSLEAGGFRYF. CDR3 bases: TGTGCCAGCAGTTTAGAGGCAGGGGGCTTTCGGTACTTC.